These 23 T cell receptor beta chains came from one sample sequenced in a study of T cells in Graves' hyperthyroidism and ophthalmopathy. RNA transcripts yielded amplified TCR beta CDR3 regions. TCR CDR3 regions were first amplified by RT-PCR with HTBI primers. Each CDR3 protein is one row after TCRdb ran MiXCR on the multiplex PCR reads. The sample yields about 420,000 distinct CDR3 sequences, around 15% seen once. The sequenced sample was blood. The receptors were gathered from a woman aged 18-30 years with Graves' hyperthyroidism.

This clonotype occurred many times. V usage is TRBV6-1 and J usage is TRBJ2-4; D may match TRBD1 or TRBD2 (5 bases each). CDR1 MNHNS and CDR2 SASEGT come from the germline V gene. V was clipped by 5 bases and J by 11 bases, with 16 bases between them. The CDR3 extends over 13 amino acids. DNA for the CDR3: TGTGCCAGCAGTTCCGACGGGGTGGGACTTCAGTACTTC. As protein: CASSSDGVGLQYF.

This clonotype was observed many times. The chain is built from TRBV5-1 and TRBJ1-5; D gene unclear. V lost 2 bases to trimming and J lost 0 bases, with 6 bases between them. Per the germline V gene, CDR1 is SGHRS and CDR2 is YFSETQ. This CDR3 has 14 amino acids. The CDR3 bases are TGCGCCAGCAGCTTAGGGAGTAGCAATCAGCCCCAGCATTTT. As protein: CASSLGSSNQPQHF.

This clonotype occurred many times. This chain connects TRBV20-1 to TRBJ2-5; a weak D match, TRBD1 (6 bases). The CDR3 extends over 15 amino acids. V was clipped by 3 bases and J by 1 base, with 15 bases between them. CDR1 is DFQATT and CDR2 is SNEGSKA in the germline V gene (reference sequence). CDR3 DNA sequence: TGCAGTGCTAGGGGGGCAGGGCGAACCCAAGAGACCCAGTACTTC. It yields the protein CSARGAGRTQETQYF.

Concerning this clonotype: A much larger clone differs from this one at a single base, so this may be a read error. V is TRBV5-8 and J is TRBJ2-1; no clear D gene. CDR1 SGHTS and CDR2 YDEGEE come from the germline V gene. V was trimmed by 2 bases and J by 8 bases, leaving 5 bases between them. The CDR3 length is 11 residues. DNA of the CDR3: TGTGCCAGCAGCTTTGCCCATGAGCAGTTCTTC. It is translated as CASSFAHEQFF. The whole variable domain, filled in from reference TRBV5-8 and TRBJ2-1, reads EAGVTQSPTHLIKTRGQQATLRCSPISGHTSVYWYQQALGLGLQFLLWYDEGEERNRGNFPPRFSGRQFPNYSSELNVNALELEDSALYLCASSFAHEQFFGPGTRLTVL.

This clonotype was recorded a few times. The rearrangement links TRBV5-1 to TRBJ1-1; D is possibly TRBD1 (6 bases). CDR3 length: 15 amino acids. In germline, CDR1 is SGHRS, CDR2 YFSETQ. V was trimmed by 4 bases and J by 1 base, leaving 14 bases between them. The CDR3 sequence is CASSRSTGPNTEAFF. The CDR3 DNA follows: TGCGCCAGCAGCCGATCGACAGGCCCGAACACTGAAGCTTTCTTT.

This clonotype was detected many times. CDR3 DNA: TGTGCCAGCAGCTTGGGCGGCCGCATGTTTTCCTACGAGCAGTACTTC. Residues: CASSLGGRMFSYEQYF. The chain joins TRBV11-1 to TRBJ2-7, with D unresolved. V was cut by 3 bases and J by 1 base, with 16 bases left in between. Germline V gene data show CDR1 as SGHAT and CDR2 as FQDESV (reference sequence). The CDR3 contains 16 residues. The variable domain in full, with the rest retrieved from reference TRBV11-1 and TRBJ2-7, is EAEVAQSPRYKITEKSQAVAFWCDPISGHATLYWYRQILGQGPELLVQFQDESVVDDSQLPKDRFSAERLKGVDSTLKIQPAELGDSAMYLCASSLGGRMFSYEQYFGPGTRLTVT.

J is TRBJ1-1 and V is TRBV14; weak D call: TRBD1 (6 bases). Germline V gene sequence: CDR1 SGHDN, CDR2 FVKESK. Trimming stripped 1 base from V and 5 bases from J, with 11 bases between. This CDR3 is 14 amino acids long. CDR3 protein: CASSQARGQTEAFF. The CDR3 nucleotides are TGTGCCAGCAGCCAAGCCAGGGGACAAACTGAAGCTTTCTTT.

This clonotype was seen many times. CDR3 sequence (DNA): TGTGCCTGGAGTTGGCAGGGCAATCAGCCCCAGCATTTT. Translated: CAWSWQGNQPQHF. This sequence joins TRBV30 and TRBJ1-5; D is uncertain. CDR1 and CDR2 (germline): GTSNPN, SVGIG (reference sequence). Deletions cut 2 bases from V and 2 bases from J, with 7 bases between. The CDR3 sequence is 13 residues long.

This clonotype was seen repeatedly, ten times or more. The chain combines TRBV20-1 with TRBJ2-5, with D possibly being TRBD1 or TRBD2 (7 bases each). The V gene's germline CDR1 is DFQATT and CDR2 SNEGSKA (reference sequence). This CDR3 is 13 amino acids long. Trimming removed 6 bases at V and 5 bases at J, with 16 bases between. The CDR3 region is CSASGGDRETQYF. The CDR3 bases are TGCAGTGCGTCAGGGGGGGACCGGGAGACCCAGTACTTC.

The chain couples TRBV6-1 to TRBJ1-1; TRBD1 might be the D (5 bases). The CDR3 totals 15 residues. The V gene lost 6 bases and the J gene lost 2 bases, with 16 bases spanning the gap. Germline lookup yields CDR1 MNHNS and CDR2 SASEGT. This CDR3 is CASSRLGAGNTEAFF. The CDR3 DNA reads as TGTGCCAGCAGCCGACTAGGGGCGGGAAACACTGAAGCTTTCTTT.

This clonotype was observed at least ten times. In nucleotides, the CDR3 is TGCAGTGCTAGACTAGCGGGCACAGATACGCAGTATTTT. Protein product: CSARLAGTDTQYF. The chain couples TRBV20-1 to TRBJ2-3; TRBD2 aligns across 7 bases. CDR1 DFQATT and CDR2 SNEGSKA come from the germline V gene (reference sequence). Trimming removed 2 bases from V and 1 base from J; junction bases left unmatched: 0. The CDR3 contains 13 residues.

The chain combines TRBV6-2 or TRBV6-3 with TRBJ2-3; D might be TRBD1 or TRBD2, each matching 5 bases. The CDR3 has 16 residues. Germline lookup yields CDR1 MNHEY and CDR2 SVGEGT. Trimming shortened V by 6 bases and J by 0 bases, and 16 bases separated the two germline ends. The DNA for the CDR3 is TGTGCCAGCAGCCTCTTAGGGGAGTCTAGCACAGATACGCAGTATTTT. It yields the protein CASSLLGESSTDTQYF.

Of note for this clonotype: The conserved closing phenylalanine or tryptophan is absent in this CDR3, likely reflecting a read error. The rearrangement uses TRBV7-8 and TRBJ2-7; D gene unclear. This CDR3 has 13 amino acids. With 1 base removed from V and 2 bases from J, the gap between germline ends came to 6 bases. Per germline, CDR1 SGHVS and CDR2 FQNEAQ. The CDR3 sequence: CASSLGSAYEQYL. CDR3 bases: TGTGCCAGCAGCTTAGGCTCGGCCTACGAGCAGTACCTC.

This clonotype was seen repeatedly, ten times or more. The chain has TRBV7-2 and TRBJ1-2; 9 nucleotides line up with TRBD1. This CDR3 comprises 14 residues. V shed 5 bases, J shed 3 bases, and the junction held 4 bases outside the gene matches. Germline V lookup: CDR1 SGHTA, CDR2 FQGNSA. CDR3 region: CASSRRDRDYGYTF. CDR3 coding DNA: TGTGCCAGCAGCCGCCGGGACAGGGACTATGGCTACACCTTC.

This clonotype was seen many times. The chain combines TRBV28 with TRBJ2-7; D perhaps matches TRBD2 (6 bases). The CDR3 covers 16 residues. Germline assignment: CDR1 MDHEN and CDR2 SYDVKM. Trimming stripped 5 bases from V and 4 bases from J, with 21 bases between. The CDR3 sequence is CASSPVVDSGAYEQYF. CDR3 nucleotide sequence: TGTGCCAGCAGTCCGGTGGTTGATAGCGGAGCGTACGAGCAGTACTTC.

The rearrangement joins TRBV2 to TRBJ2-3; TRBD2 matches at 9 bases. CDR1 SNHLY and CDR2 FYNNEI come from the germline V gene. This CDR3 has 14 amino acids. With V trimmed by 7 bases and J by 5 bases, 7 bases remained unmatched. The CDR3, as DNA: TGTGCCAGCAAGTGGCGGGAGGGCCTAGATACGCAGTATTTT. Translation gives CASKWREGLDTQYF.

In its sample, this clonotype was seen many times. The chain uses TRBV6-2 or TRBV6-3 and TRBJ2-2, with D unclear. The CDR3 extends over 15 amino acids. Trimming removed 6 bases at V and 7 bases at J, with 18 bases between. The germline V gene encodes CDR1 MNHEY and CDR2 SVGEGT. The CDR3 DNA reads TGTGCCAGCAGGCCCTCGACAAATGTGGGCGGGGAGCTGTTTTTT. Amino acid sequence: CASRPSTNVGGELFF.

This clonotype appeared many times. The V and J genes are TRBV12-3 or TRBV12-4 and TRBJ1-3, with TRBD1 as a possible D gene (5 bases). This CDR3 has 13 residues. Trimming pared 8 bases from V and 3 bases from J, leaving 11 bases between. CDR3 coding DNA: TGTGCCAGCTCATGGGGGAGTGGAAACACCATATATTTT. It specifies CASSWGSGNTIYF.

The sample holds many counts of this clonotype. This CDR3 reads CSASEVQRVVTDTQYF. CDR3 nucleotides: TGCAGTGCTAGTGAGGTCCAGCGGGTTGTCACAGATACGCAGTATTTT. V is TRBV20-1 and J is TRBJ2-3; D might be TRBD2 (6 bases). Germline V gene lookup returns CDR1 DFQATT and CDR2 SNEGSKA (reference sequence). V was cut by 3 bases and J by 2 bases, with 18 bases left in between. This CDR3 contains 16 residues.

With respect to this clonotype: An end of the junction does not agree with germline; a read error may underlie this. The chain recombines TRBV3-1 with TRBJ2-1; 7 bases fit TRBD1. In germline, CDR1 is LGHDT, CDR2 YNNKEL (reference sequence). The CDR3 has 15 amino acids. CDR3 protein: CASSQGQGSYNEQLF. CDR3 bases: TGTGCCAGCAGCCAAGGACAGGGCTCCTACAATGAGCAGCTCTTC.

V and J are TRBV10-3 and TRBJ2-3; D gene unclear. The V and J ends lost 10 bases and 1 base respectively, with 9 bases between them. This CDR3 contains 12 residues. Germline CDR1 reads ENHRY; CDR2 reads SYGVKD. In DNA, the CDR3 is TGTGCCACCGGACCGGGCACAGATACGCAGTATTTT. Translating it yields CATGPGTDTQYF.

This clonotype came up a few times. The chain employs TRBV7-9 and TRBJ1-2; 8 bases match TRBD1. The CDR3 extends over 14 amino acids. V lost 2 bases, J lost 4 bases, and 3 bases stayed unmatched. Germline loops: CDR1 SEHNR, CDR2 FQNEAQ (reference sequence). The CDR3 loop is CASSLFGTGYGYTF. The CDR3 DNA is TGTGCCAGCAGCTTATTTGGGACAGGCTATGGCTACACCTTC.

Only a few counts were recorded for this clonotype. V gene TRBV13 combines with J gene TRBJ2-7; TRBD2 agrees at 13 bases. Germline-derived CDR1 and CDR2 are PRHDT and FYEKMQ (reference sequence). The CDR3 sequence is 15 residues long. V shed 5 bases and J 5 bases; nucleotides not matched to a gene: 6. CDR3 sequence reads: CASSPRTSGSHEQYF. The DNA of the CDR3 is TGTGCCAGCAGCCCTCGGACTAGCGGGAGCCACGAGCAGTACTTC.